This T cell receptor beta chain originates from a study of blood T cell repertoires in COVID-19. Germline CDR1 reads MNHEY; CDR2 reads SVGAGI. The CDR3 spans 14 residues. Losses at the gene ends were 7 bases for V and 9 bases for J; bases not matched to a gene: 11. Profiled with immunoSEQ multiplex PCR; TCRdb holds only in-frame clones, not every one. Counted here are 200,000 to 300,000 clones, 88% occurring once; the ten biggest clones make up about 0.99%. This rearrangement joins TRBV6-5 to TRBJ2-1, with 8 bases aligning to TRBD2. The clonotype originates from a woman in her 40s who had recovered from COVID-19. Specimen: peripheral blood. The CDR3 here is CASTPERERREQFF. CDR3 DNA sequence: TGTGCCAGCACCCCCGAGCGGGAGCGTCGTGAGCAGTTCTTC.